A single sample gave rise to the 26 T cell receptor beta chains below, sequenced in a study of T-cell reconstitution after alpha-beta-depleted transplantation in children. The authors prepared the TCRbeta library with unique molecular identifiers. TCRdb ran MiXCR on the PCR reads and lists one entry per CDR3 protein. The repertoire includes 210,000 or so distinct CDR3 sequences, 11% of them detected once, and 25% to 30% sits in the top ten. Material: PBMCs, obtained before TCRalphabeta/CD19-depleted stem cell transplant. Every receptor here comes from a child younger than two with acute myeloid leukemia, due to receive a stem cell transplant.

This clonotype came up many times. The rearrangement links TRBV5-1 to TRBJ2-7; 7 nucleotides match TRBD1. The CDR3 contains 14 residues. The germline V gene encodes CDR1 SGHRS and CDR2 YFSETQ. Unmatched junction bases numbered 3, after V lost 0 bases and J lost 3 bases. The CDR3 nucleotides read TGCGCCAGCAGCTTGGGACAGGGTATCTACGAGCAGTACTTC. It encodes CASSLGQGIYEQYF.

In its sample, this clonotype was seen many times. J is TRBJ1-5 and V is TRBV28; 8 bases fit TRBD1. With V trimmed by 8 bases and J by 1 base, 13 bases remained unmatched. Germline loops: CDR1 MDHEN, CDR2 SYDVKM. The CDR3 contains 17 residues. This CDR3 reads CASGASQGAGSNQPQHF. The CDR3 DNA reads TGTGCCAGCGGGGCGTCTCAGGGGGCTGGAAGCAATCAGCCCCAGCATTTT.

In its sample, this clonotype was seen many times. V usage is TRBV24-1 and J usage is TRBJ2-2, with TRBD2 identical over 8 bases. Germline V gene sequence: CDR1 KGHDR, CDR2 SFDVKD. V lost 1 base, J lost 3 bases, and 3 bases stayed unmatched. The CDR3 is 16 amino acids. The CDR3 nucleotides are TGTGCCACCAGTGATTTCCGGGGGGGGTACACCGGGGAGCTGTTTTTT. It translates to CATSDFRGGYTGELFF.

In its sample, this clonotype was seen many times. The rearrangement links TRBV9 to TRBJ2-7; D gene uncertain. Germline V CDR1 and CDR2: SGDLS, YYNGEE. The CDR3 totals 14 residues. The ends were cut back, 0 bases at V and 0 bases at J, with 7 bases in the middle. This CDR3 reads CASSVGPSSYEQYF. CDR3 nucleotides: TGTGCCAGCAGCGTAGGGCCCAGCTCCTACGAGCAGTACTTC.

This clonotype was recorded at least ten times. The V gene is TRBV7-2, the J gene TRBJ2-3; a possible D gene is TRBD2 (7 bases). This CDR3 contains 16 residues. Germline V lookup: CDR1 SGHTA, CDR2 FQGNSA. The V end was cut by 1 base, the J end by 5 bases, with 16 bases between. The CDR3 region has the DNA TGTGCCAGCAGCTTAGTAGGGGGAGGGCTTGGAGATACGCAGTATTTT. Translation gives CASSLVGGGLGDTQYF. Full variable domain (rest looked up from reference TRBV7-2 and TRBJ2-3): GAGVSQSPSNKVTEKGKDVELRCDPISGHTALYWYRQSLGQGLEFLIYFQGNSAPDKSGLPSDRFSAERTGGSVSTLTIQRTQQEDSAVYLCASSLVGGGLGDTQYFGPGTRLTVL.

CDR3 DNA sequence: TGTGCCAGCAGTGAGCAAAGGGCGGGAGGGCGGAATGAGCAGTTCTTC. The encoded protein is CASSEQRAGGRNEQFF. The rearrangement links TRBV6-1 to TRBJ2-1; 9 positions agree with TRBD2. V lost 3 bases, J lost 7 bases, and 10 bases stayed unmatched. The CDR3 is made up of 16 amino acids. CDR1 and CDR2 from the germline V gene are MNHNS and SASEGT.

Only a few counts were recorded for this clonotype. The J gene is TRBJ1-6, the V gene TRBV28, with a weak D call TRBD1 (6 bases). CDR3 length: 12 residues. Looked up from germline, CDR1 is MDHEN and CDR2 is SYDVKM. V lost 7 bases and J lost 10, with 11 bases in between. CDR3 sequence reads: CASTGGKSPLHF. CDR3 DNA: TGTGCCAGCACGGGGGGCAAATCACCCCTCCACTTT.

This clonotype was picked up many times. The rearrangement joins TRBV12-3 or TRBV12-4 to TRBJ1-2, with TRBD1 as a possible D gene (5 bases). This CDR3 contains 13 residues. V lost 7 bases to trimming and J lost 7 bases, with 16 bases between them. The CDR3 bases are TGTGCCAGCACCCCGGGTGGCGGGGCTGGCTACACCTTC. Encoded protein: CASTPGGGAGYTF.

This clonotype came up many times. V gene TRBV7-9 combines with J gene TRBJ2-2; possible D gene TRBD1, 6 bases. Between the trimmed V and J ends, which lost 6 bases and 2 bases, there was a span of 13 bases. This CDR3 region has 15 residues. CDR1 is SEHNR and CDR2 is FQNEAQ in the germline V gene (reference sequence). This CDR3 reads CASRLPGQNTGELFF. The CDR3 DNA follows: TGTGCCAGCAGGCTCCCGGGACAAAACACCGGGGAGCTGTTTTTT. Looking up the rest from reference TRBV7-9 and TRBJ2-2 gives the full variable domain: DTGVSQNPRHKITKRGQNVTFRCDPISEHNRLYWYRQTLGQGPEFLTYFQNEAQLEKSRLLSDRFSAERPKGSFSTLEIQRTEQGDSAMYLCASRLPGQNTGELFFGEGSRLTVL.

V usage is TRBV7-3 and J usage is TRBJ2-1; D might be TRBD1 (5 bases). CDR1 is SGHTA, CDR2 FQGTGA, per germline. The ends were cut back, 5 bases at V and 0 bases at J, with 5 bases in the middle. The CDR3 has 13 amino acids. CDR3 nucleotide sequence: TGTGCCAGCAGCGACAGCTCCTACAATGAGCAGTTCTTC. It codes for CASSDSSYNEQFF.

V gene TRBV28 combines with J gene TRBJ2-7; D not certain. The CDR3 is 20 residues long. Germline CDR1 MDHEN, CDR2 SYDVKM. The V and J ends lost 3 bases and 2 bases respectively, with 29 bases between them. CDR3 residues: CASSLALWRSVPTDPYEQYF. CDR3 nucleotide sequence: TGTGCCAGCAGTTTGGCCCTTTGGCGTTCTGTCCCGACGGACCCCTACGAGCAGTACTTC.

This clonotype has ten or more counts. This chain uses TRBV3-1 with TRBJ2-5; D not certain. From germline, CDR1 is LGHDT and CDR2 YNNKEL (reference sequence). V was trimmed by 1 base and J by 5 bases, leaving 5 bases between them. The CDR3 is 12 amino acids. The CDR3 DNA sequence: TGTGCCAGCAGCCAAGTTGGGGAGACCCAGTACTTC. Translated, it gives CASSQVGETQYF.

This chain connects TRBV19 to TRBJ2-1, with D perhaps TRBD2 (5 bases). The V gene lost 4 bases and the J gene lost 0 bases, with 10 bases spanning the gap. The CDR3 has 15 amino acids. From germline, CDR1 is LNHDA and CDR2 SQIVND (reference sequence). The CDR3: CASSSLAVSYNEQFF. The CDR3 DNA sequence: TGTGCCAGTAGTAGTCTAGCAGTCTCCTACAATGAGCAGTTCTTC. Full variable domain (rest looked up from reference TRBV19 and TRBJ2-1): DGGITQSPKYLFRKEGQNVTLSCEQNLNHDAMYWYRQDPGQGLRLIYYSQIVNDFQKGDIAEGYSVSREKKESFPLTVTSAQKNPTAFYLCASSSLAVSYNEQFFGPGTRLTVL.

This clonotype was picked up many times. This rearrangement joins TRBV13 to TRBJ2-3, with 12 bases matching TRBD2. With V trimmed by 2 bases and J by 6 bases, 12 bases remained unmatched. CDR3 length: 18 residues. Germline V lookup: CDR1 PRHDT, CDR2 FYEKMQ (reference sequence). The CDR3, as DNA: TGTGCCAGCAGCTTACGGGATACTAGCGGGAGGTTTGGCGATACGCAGTATTTT. Amino acid sequence: CASSLRDTSGRFGDTQYF.

This clonotype appeared many times. The rearrangement joins TRBV7-2 to TRBJ2-7; 7 nucleotides agree with TRBD2. The V segment lost 1 base and the J segment 4 bases; nucleotides outside the gene matches: 7. CDR1 is SGHTA and CDR2 is FQGNSA in the germline V gene. The CDR3 length is 15 residues. This CDR3 reads CASSLGGGGLYEQYF. The CDR3 region has the DNA TGTGCCAGCAGCTTAGGTGGGGGGGGTCTATACGAGCAGTACTTC.

This clonotype was recorded at least ten times. V is TRBV10-2 and J is TRBJ1-2; TRBD1 might be the D (6 bases). This CDR3 has 13 residues. Germline V lookup: CDR1 WSHSY, CDR2 SAAADI. Trimming cost V 7 bases and J 4 bases, with 13 bases left between them. CDR3 DNA: TGCGCCAGCAAGCCGGACAGTTCCTATGGCTACACCTTC. The encoded protein is CASKPDSSYGYTF.

This clonotype was seen ten or more times. The J gene is TRBJ2-1, the V gene TRBV28; 12 positions match TRBD2. J was trimmed by 7 bases and V by 2 bases; bases with no gene match: 12. The CDR3 sequence is 18 residues long. CDR1 and CDR2 (germline): MDHEN, SYDVKM. The CDR3 nucleotides are TGTGCCAGCAGTTTAAAACTCGGCCTAGCGGGAGGGCCGAATGAGCAGTTCTTC. This gives the protein CASSLKLGLAGGPNEQFF.

There are many counts of this clonotype. The chain uses TRBV28 and TRBJ1-5; D is unresolved. Germline V gene lookup returns CDR1 MDHEN and CDR2 SYDVKM. The CDR3 is made up of 12 amino acids. The V and J ends lost 1 base and 7 bases respectively, with 5 bases between them. The CDR3 here is CASSLFPQPQHF. CDR3 bases: TGTGCCAGCAGTTTATTCCCCCAGCCCCAGCATTTT.

This clonotype was seen repeatedly, ten times or more. V usage is TRBV4-3 and J usage is TRBJ1-1; tentative D call: TRBD1 (5 bases). Trimming left V 3 bases short and J 5 bases short, with 10 bases between. CDR1 is LGHNA and CDR2 is YSLEER in the germline V gene. This CDR3 has 13 amino acids. This CDR3 is CASSHRASTEAFF. The CDR3 nucleotides are TGCGCCAGCAGCCACAGGGCTTCGACTGAAGCTTTCTTT.

The chain joins TRBV11-2 to TRBJ2-2; 7 bases are a match to TRBD2. The CDR3 runs 16 residues. The V gene's germline CDR1 is SGHAT and CDR2 FQNNGV. After removal of 4 bases from V and 9 bases from J, the junction contained 14 bases not matched to a gene. CDR3 coding DNA: TGTGCCAGCAGCTCCCTAAGCGGGAAGTACGGCCGGGAGCTGTTTTTT. It codes for CASSSLSGKYGRELFF. Supplemented by reference TRBV11-2 and TRBJ2-2, the full variable domain reads EAGVAQSPRYKIIEKRQSVAFWCNPISGHATLYWYQQILGQGPKLLIQFQNNGVVDDSQLPKDRFSAERLKGVDSTLKIQPAKLEDSAVYLCASSSLSGKYGRELFFGEGSRLTVL.

This clonotype was detected ten times or more. This sequence joins TRBV4-2 and TRBJ2-7, with TRBD2 as a possible D gene (7 bases). Germline V gene data show CDR1 as LGHNA and CDR2 as YNFKEQ. The CDR3 extends over 15 amino acids. V lost 0 bases and J lost 4, with 13 bases in between. The CDR3 sequence: CASSQDLGGQYEQYF. In DNA, the CDR3 is TGTGCCAGCAGCCAAGACCTCGGGGGGCAATACGAGCAGTACTTC.

V usage is TRBV20-1 and J usage is TRBJ1-5; 7 positions agree with TRBD1. The CDR3 covers 15 residues. The ends lost 4 bases at V and 5 bases at J; junction bases unmatched: 11. Germline CDR1 is DFQATT and CDR2 is SNEGSKA (reference sequence). CDR3 region: CSANGGRGIHQPQHF. The CDR3 coding sequence is TGCAGTGCTAACGGTGGCAGGGGGATCCATCAGCCCCAGCATTTT.

This clonotype was counted many times. The V call is TRBV7-8, the J call TRBJ2-5; TRBD1 matches at 9 bases. After removal of 2 bases from V and 3 bases from J, the junction contained 7 bases not matched to a gene. Germline V CDR1 and CDR2: SGHVS, FQNEAQ. There are 16 residues in the CDR3. CDR3: CASSLRNRGLEETQYF. CDR3 coding DNA: TGTGCCAGCAGCTTAAGGAACAGGGGGCTTGAAGAGACCCAGTACTTC.

This clonotype was detected many times. The chain carries TRBV12-3 or TRBV12-4 and TRBJ1-5; 7 nucleotides agree with TRBD1. Trimming at V came to 5 bases and at J to 7 bases, leaving 8 bases not matched to a gene. The CDR3 spans 14 residues. The CDR3 reads CASSETGIGQPQHF. The CDR3 coding sequence is TGTGCCAGCAGTGAGACAGGGATAGGGCAGCCCCAGCATTTT.

This clonotype was recorded many times. The rearrangement uses TRBV29-1 and TRBJ2-1; 9 bases agree with TRBD1. The CDR3 is 17 residues long. Unmatched junction bases numbered 13, after V lost 7 bases and J lost 0 bases. Germline V gene data show CDR1 as SQVTM and CDR2 as ANQGSEA. CDR3 loop: CSAQGGQGLSSYNEQFF. The CDR3 region has the DNA TGCAGCGCCCAAGGGGGACAGGGACTTAGCTCCTACAATGAGCAGTTCTTC.

This clonotype was recorded at least ten times. The chain employs TRBV29-1 and TRBJ2-7; D is possibly TRBD2 (6 bases). V lost 8 bases to trimming and J lost 1 base, with 15 bases between them. Germline assignment: CDR1 SQVTM and CDR2 ANQGSEA. This CDR3 has 13 residues. DNA for the CDR3: TGCAGCTGCGGGACGGAGGATTCCTACGAGCAGTACTTC. The encoded protein is CSCGTEDSYEQYF.